This T cell receptor beta chain was found in a study of CD8 T cell repertoires and HIV-1 epitope variants. As for the study in general: T cells were stimulated with Twenty-five Gag and Nef peptides separately. Controls were a CMV, EBV and flu peptide pool, Ebola AY9 negative control, and no-peptide well.

Study observations and caveats: Fewer than ten TCR beta clonotypes were antigen-specific, five or six apparently recognizing autologous or escape variants.

Regarding this clone: The antigen is unknown.

Trimming took off 3 bases at V and 7 bases at J, with 13 bases between the two ends. This CDR3 comprises 13 residues. Looked up from germline, CDR1 is MNHNS and CDR2 is SASEGT. Measured with immunoSEQ multiplex PCR; TCRdb has only the in-frame clones, and not every one. The sample shows roughly 4,600 clones, 70% of them seen only once. The chain combines TRBV6-1 with TRBJ2-7; D might be TRBD1 (6 bases). The sequenced material came from cultured CD8+ T cells derived from PBMCs. The receptor comes from a male donor with HIV. CDR3: CASSEVTGYEQYF. For the CDR3, the DNA is TGTGCCAGCAGTGAGGTGACAGGTTATGAGCAGTACTTC.